The clone carrying this T cell receptor (beta chain) has at least ten counts. Antigen unknown. The entry originates in a study of CD8 T cells in ankylosing spondylitis. Study-wide results and caveats: Disease-linked clones bore a CD8+ phenotype, appearing relatively rarely in peripheral blood. Characteristic of ankylosing spondylitis blood, it appeared, was a TCR beta motif comprising about eight highly homologous variants. In ankylosing spondylitis patients, matched synovial fluid reportedly showed significant enrichment of disease-linked clones. Earlier work had already found some motif variants in reactive arthritis synovial fluid and blood.

TCRdb used MiXCR to reprocess the 5' RACE reads, holding one entry per CDR3 protein. The sample records fewer than 400,000 distinct CDR3 sequences, roughly 8% being singletons. The CDR3 contains 13 residues. V was clipped by 6 bases and J by 8 bases; unmatched bases: 7. The source is a male donor with ankylosing spondylitis. Sequenced input: blood, either unsorted or a sorted T cell fraction (not recorded which). This rearrangement joins TRBV12-3 or TRBV12-4 to TRBJ2-1; TRBD2 matches at 7 bases. The CDR3 nucleotides are TGTGCCAGCAGCTCCGGGGGGTCCGATGAGCAGTTCTTC. This translates into CASSSGGSDEQFF.